Reported below is one T cell receptor (beta chain). Antigen: not known. Profiling of TCR beta VDJ combinations and CDR3 sequences used genomic DNA as template. TCRdb analysed the reads with MiXCR anew, one entry per CDR3 protein. The data show about 190,000 distinct CDR3 sequences, around half seen once. V lost 10 bases, J lost 3 bases, and 26 bases lay in between. This CDR3 contains 17 residues. The germline CDR1 and CDR2 sequences are MNHEY and SVGEGT. This specimen belongs to a study of CD8+CD57+ T cells in acquired aplastic anemia. Overall study context: CD4+ and CD8+ cells, once sorted, gave DNA averaging roughly 3 ug. CD4+ cell libraries from healthy donors averaged about 10.8 million reads.

General observations from the study: CD8+ Simpson's diversity did not differ significantly between patients and controls. Patients and controls turned out to have roughly 30 CD8+ CDR3 sequences in common.

The sequence derives from a human donor in good health, serving as a control. The specimen sequenced was sorted CD4+, CD8+, or CD8+CD57+ T cells (not recorded which) from PBMCs. This chain links TRBV6-2 or TRBV6-3 with TRBJ2-3, with TRBD2 as a possible D gene (5 bases). The CDR3 nucleotides are TGTGCCAACAGCGGCGGACCGCTTCTTGATGGGACAGATACGCAGTATTTT. Residues: CANSGGPLLDGTDTQYF.